This is a list of T cell receptor beta chains from one sample in a study of cytomegalovirus exposure and HLA in healthy donors. Assay: immunoSEQ multiplex PCR; the TCRdb copy retains only in-frame clones and omits some. The sample consists of tens of thousands of clones, 85% to 95% of them appearing once. The sequenced sample consisted of PBMCs. The receptor source for this set is a man aged 18 to 30 in good health and CMV-seronegative. Both conserved end residues are part of each CDR3. The D gene is left open where the match is weak. Part of the rows lack a size; the others show once, few, many or a class for expanded clones.

CDR3 protein | CDR3 DNA | V gene | D gene | clone size | J gene
CASSLTGSYEQYF | TGTGCCAGCAGTCTGACTGGGTCCTACGAGCAGTACTTC | TRBV28 | . | . | TRBJ2-7
CASSLPGYGYTF | TGTGCCAGCAGCCTCCCGGGCTATGGCTACACCTTC | TRBV7-9 | . | . | TRBJ1-2
CASSASPGTGGNTIYF | TGTGCCAGTAGTGCCTCTCCCGGGACAGGAGGAAACACCATATATTTT | TRBV19 | TRBD1 | . | TRBJ1-3
CASSVRGSSTEAFF | TGTGCCAGTAGTGTCCGGGGTTCGTCGACTGAAGCTTTCTTT | TRBV19 | . | . | TRBJ1-1
CASSPQARGYTF | TGTGCCAGCTCACCCCAAGCTCGAGGCTACACCTTC | TRBV18 | . | . | TRBJ1-2
CASSFIARRGSDEKLFF | TGTGCCAGCAGCTTTATCGCTCGGCGAGGTAGCGATGAAAAACTGTTTTTT | TRBV11-2 | . | . | TRBJ1-4
CATSRDQTYEQYF | TGTGCCACCAGCAGAGATCAGACTTACGAGCAGTACTTC | TRBV15 | . | . | TRBJ2-7
CASSYGQFNTEAFF | TGTGCCAGCAGTTATGGGCAGTTTAACACTGAAGCTTTCTTT | TRBV6-5 | . | . | TRBJ1-1
CASSDSGGGSPDTQYF | TGTGCCAGCAGTGACTCGGGTGGCGGGAGCCCAGATACGCAGTATTTT | TRBV6-4 | TRBD2 | . | TRBJ2-3
CASSLTTSGKNIQYF | TGTGCCAGCAGCCTTACTACTAGCGGAAAAAACATTCAGTACTTC | TRBV7-9 | TRBD2 | . | TRBJ2-4
CASRTLYPDTQYF | TGTGCCAGCCGCACCCTATATCCAGATACGCAGTATTTT | TRBV7-2 | . | . | TRBJ2-3
CASSLVASGSSYEQYF | TGTGCCAGCAGCTTAGTGGCTAGCGGTAGCTCCTACGAGCAGTACTTC | TRBV7-8 | TRBD2 | . | TRBJ2-7
CASSTGTGWYEQYF | TGTGCCAGTAGTACCGGGACAGGGTGGTACGAGCAGTACTTC | TRBV19 | TRBD1 | . | TRBJ2-7
CASSLSDRTDTQYF | TGCGCCAGCAGCTTGTCGGACAGAACAGATACGCAGTATTTT | TRBV5-1 | . | . | TRBJ2-3
CASSHRTSGGSYNEQFF | TGTGCCAGCAGCCATCGGACTAGCGGGGGATCGTACAATGAGCAGTTCTTC | TRBV11-3 | TRBD2 | . | TRBJ2-1
CASSILKGNEQFF | TGTGCCAGTAGCATCCTAAAGGGGAATGAGCAGTTCTTC | TRBV19 | . | . | TRBJ2-1
CASSKTGLYNEQFF | TGTGCCAGCAGCAAGACAGGGTTGTACAATGAGCAGTTCTTC | TRBV7-2 | TRBD1 | . | TRBJ2-1
CASSLNRGGTEAFF | TGTGCCAGCAGCTTGAACAGGGGAGGCACTGAAGCTTTCTTT | TRBV7-2 | TRBD1 | . | TRBJ1-1
CASRSGTGGDQPQHF | TGTGCCAGCAGGTCCGGGACAGGTGGGGATCAGCCCCAGCATTTT | TRBV28 | TRBD1 | . | TRBJ1-5
CASSLGTTNEKLFF | TGTGCCAGCAGCTTGGGGACAACAAATGAAAAACTGTTTTTT | TRBV7-9 | . | . | TRBJ1-4
CASGSDRKREKLFF | TGTGCCAGCGGATCTGACAGAAAACGGGAAAAACTGTTTTTT | TRBV27 | . | . | TRBJ1-4
CASTPGTVEAFF | TGTGCCAGCACCCCAGGCACAGTCGAAGCTTTCTTT | TRBV28 | . | . | TRBJ1-1
CASSEGLAGRGELFF | TGTGCCAGCAGTGAGGGACTAGCGGGACGAGGGGAGCTGTTTTTT | TRBV2 | TRBD2 | . | TRBJ2-2
CASSFSYEQFF | TGTGCCAGCAGCTTTAGCTATGAGCAGTTCTTC | TRBV5-6 | . | . | TRBJ2-1
CASSLELAGPYNEQFF | TGTGCCAGCAGCTTAGAACTAGCGGGGCCCTACAATGAGCAGTTCTTC | TRBV7-2 | TRBD2 | once | TRBJ2-1
CASSMVAGTSATDTQYF | TGTGCCAGCAGCATGGTTGCCGGGACTAGTGCCACAGATACGCAGTATTTT | TRBV5-6 | TRBD2 | . | TRBJ2-3
CASSLSPGYYEQYF | TGCGCCAGCAGCCTCTCTCCAGGGTACTACGAGCAGTACTTC | TRBV5-1 | . | . | TRBJ2-7
CSVGLAGDTGELFF | TGCAGCGTTGGCCTAGCGGGGGACACCGGGGAGCTGTTTTTT | TRBV29-1 | TRBD2 | . | TRBJ2-2
CASRRRGTGELFF | TGTGCCAGCAGAAGACGAGGGACCGGGGAGCTGTTTTTT | TRBV27 | . | . | TRBJ2-2
CASSESSDNLSGNTIYF | TGCGCCAGCAGTGAGTCCTCGGACAACCTCTCTGGAAACACCATATATTTT | TRBV10-1 | . | once | TRBJ1-3
CASSQDAAGGDEQFF | TGCGCCAGCAGCCAAGATGCAGCGGGAGGAGATGAGCAGTTCTTC | TRBV4-3 | TRBD2 | . | TRBJ2-1
CAWSVLAGGYGYTF | TGTGCCTGGAGTGTATTAGCAGGGGGGTATGGCTACACCTTC | TRBV30 | TRBD1 | . | TRBJ1-2
CSPQSDEQYF | TGCAGTCCTCAATCGGACGAGCAGTACTTC | TRBV20-1 | . | . | TRBJ2-7
CAWSAQGWYTEAFF | TGTGCCTGGAGTGCACAGGGTTGGTACACTGAAGCTTTCTTT | TRBV30 | . | . | TRBJ1-1
CASSIGGGRGTIYF | TGTGCCAGTAGTATAGGAGGCGGAAGGGGCACCATATATTTT | TRBV19 | . | . | TRBJ1-3
CASSLDQGALNEKLFF | TGTGCCAGCAGCCTCGACCAGGGGGCGCTGAATGAAAAACTGTTTTTT | TRBV9 | TRBD1 | . | TRBJ1-4
CASREGLAETYEQYF | TGTGCCAGCAGGGAGGGACTAGCGGAGACCTACGAGCAGTACTTC | TRBV28 | TRBD2 | . | TRBJ2-7
CASSPTDSRRLFF | TGTGCCAGCAGCCCGACGGACAGTCGTCGCCTGTTCTTC | TRBV14 | . | . | TRBJ2-1
CSVIGRASKETQYF | TGCAGCGTTATCGGGAGGGCCTCGAAGGAGACCCAGTACTTC | TRBV29-1 | TRBD2 | . | TRBJ2-5
CASSLEGAITEAFF | TGTGCCAGCAGTTTAGAGGGGGCGATCACTGAAGCTTTCTTT | TRBV27 | TRBD1 | . | TRBJ1-1
CASSPRERSYEQYF | TGCGCCAGCAGCCCGCGGGAGCGGTCCTACGAGCAGTACTTC | TRBV5-1 | TRBD2 | . | TRBJ2-7
CASSPGRRLVTEAFF | TGTGCCAGTAGCCCAGGCCGGCGTTTGGTCACTGAAGCTTTCTTT | TRBV19 | . | once | TRBJ1-1
CASSQNAVMNTEAFF | TGCGCCAGCAGCCAGAACGCAGTCATGAACACTGAAGCTTTCTTT | TRBV4-3 | . | . | TRBJ1-1
CASGGTRQGTYEQYF | TGTGCCAGTGGGGGCACGCGACAGGGGACCTACGAGCAGTACTTC | TRBV19 | TRBD1 | . | TRBJ2-7
CSVRTGSGELFF | TGCAGCGTCCGAACAGGGTCTGGGGAGCTGTTTTTT | TRBV29-1 | . | . | TRBJ2-2
CASSRISPGQKVDEQYF | TGTGCCAGCAGCCGAATTAGTCCGGGACAGAAGGTCGACGAGCAGTACTTC | TRBV5-6 | TRBD1 | . | TRBJ2-7
CASSWKRTGPEAFF | TGTGCCAGCAGCTGGAAACGGACAGGGCCTGAAGCTTTCTTT | TRBV28 | TRBD1 | . | TRBJ1-1
CASSLGGRLPYTF | TGTGCCAGCAGCCTCGGGGGACGGCTGCCCTACACCTTC | TRBV14 | . | . | TRBJ1-2
CASMEDVYHYSNQPQHF | TGCGCCAGCATGGAGGACGTCTACCATTATAGCAATCAGCCCCAGCATTTT | TRBV10-1 | . | few | TRBJ1-5
CASSFMGGSGELFF | TGTGCCAGCAGCTTTATGGGGGGGAGCGGGGAGCTGTTTTTT | TRBV7-6 | TRBD2 | . | TRBJ2-2
CASFSGWTGRSDTEAFF | TGTGCCAGCTTCTCGGGTTGGACAGGCCGGTCAGACACTGAAGCTTTCTTT | TRBV5-4 | TRBD1 | . | TRBJ1-1
CSVEGGGRAGDEQFF | TGCAGCGTTGAAGGCGGCGGGAGGGCCGGCGATGAGCAGTTCTTC | TRBV29-1 | TRBD2 | . | TRBJ2-1
CASSFRPRRTAQSNTGELFF | TGTGCCAGCAGCTTTCGCCCCCGAAGGACAGCCCAATCGAACACCGGGGAGCTGTTTTTT | TRBV14 | . | . | TRBJ2-2
CASTIRGTGASEQYF | TGTGCCAGCACAATTAGAGGGACAGGGGCCTCCGAGCAGTACTTC | TRBV6-5 | TRBD1 | . | TRBJ2-7
CASSQVWSGRKTDTQYF | TGTGCCAGCAGCCAAGTCTGGAGCGGGAGGAAAACAGATACGCAGTATTTT | TRBV14 | TRBD2 | . | TRBJ2-3
CASSFAGGSYNEQFF | TGCGCCAGCAGCTTTGCAGGGGGCTCCTACAATGAGCAGTTCTTC | TRBV5-1 | TRBD1 | . | TRBJ2-1
CASSVGPGDEQYF | TGTGCCAGCAGCGTAGGGCCCGGGGACGAGCAGTACTTC | TRBV9 | . | few | TRBJ2-7